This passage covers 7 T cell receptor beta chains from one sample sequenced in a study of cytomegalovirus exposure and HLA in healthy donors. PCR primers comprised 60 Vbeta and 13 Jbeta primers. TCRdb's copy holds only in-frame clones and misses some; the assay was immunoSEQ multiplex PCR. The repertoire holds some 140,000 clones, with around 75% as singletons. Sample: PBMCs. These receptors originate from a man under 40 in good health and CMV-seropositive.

Here the CDR3 reads CASSGLAGLGETQYF. CDR3 nucleotide sequence: TGTGCCAGCAGCGGGCTAGCGGGCCTCGGGGAGACCCAGTACTTC. The chain has TRBV7-2 and TRBJ2-5; 8 bases are a match to TRBD2. The V segment lost 5 bases and the J segment 5 bases; nucleotides outside the gene matches: 10. From germline, CDR1 is SGHTA and CDR2 FQGNSA. This CDR3 contains 15 residues.

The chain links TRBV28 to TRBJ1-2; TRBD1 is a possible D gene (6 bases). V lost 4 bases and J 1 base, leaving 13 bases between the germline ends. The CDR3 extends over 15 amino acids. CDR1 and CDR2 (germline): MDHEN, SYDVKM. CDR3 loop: CASSSPTGGNYGYTF. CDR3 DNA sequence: TGTGCCAGCAGTTCCCCGACAGGTGGTAACTATGGCTACACCTTC.

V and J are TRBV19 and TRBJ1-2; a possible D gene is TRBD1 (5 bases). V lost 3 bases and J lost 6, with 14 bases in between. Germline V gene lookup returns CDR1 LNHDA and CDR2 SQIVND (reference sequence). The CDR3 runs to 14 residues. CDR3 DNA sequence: TGTGCCAGTAGTATTAGCTCAGGGTATAATGGCTACACCTTC. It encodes CASSISSGYNGYTF. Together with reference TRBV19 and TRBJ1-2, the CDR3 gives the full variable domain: DGGITQSPKYLFRKEGQNVTLSCEQNLNHDAMYWYRQDPGQGLRLIYYSQIVNDFQKGDIAEGYSVSREKKESFPLTVTSAQKNPTAFYLCASSISSGYNGYTFGSGTRLTVV.

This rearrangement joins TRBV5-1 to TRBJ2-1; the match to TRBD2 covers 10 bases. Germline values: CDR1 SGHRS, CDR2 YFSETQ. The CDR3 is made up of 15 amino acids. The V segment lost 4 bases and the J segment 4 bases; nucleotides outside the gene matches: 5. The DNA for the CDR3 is TGCGCCAGCAGCACTCAGCGGGGGGGATACAATGAGCAGTTCTTC. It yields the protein CASSTQRGGYNEQFF.

The CDR3, as DNA: TGTGCCAGCAGCTTAGTAGGGGGCGGGCAAGAGACCCAGTACTTC. Translating gives CASSLVGGGQETQYF. This chain links TRBV7-6 with TRBJ2-5; 7 bases fit TRBD1. CDR3 size: 15 residues. CDR1 and CDR2 from the germline V gene are SGHVS and FNYEAQ. J was trimmed by 2 bases and V by 1 base; bases with no gene match: 4.

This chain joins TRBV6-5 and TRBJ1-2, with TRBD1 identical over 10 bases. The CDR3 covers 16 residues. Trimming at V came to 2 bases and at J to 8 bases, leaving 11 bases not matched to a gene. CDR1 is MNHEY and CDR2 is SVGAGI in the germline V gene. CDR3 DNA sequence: TGTGCCAGCAGTTACACCGGGACAGGGGCGAGTATCGGCTACACCTTC. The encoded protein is CASSYTGTGASIGYTF.

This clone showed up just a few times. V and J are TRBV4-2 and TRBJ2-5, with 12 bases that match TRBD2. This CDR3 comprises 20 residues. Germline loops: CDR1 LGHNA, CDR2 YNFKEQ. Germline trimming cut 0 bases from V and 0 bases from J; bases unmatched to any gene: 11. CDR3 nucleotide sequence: TGTGCCAGCAGCCAAGATCGGGGGACCGGGACTAGCGGGTACCAAGAGACCCAGTACTTC. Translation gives CASSQDRGTGTSGYQETQYF.